These 27 T cell receptor beta chains were sequenced from one sample in a study of cytomegalovirus exposure and HLA in healthy donors. PCR was performed using 60 Vbeta and 13 Jbeta primers. The assay was immunoSEQ multiplex PCR, and TCRdb's table has in-frame clones only and misses some. Counted here are approximately 160,000 clones, about 70% occurring once; the ten biggest clones make up roughly 2.7%. Sequencing was performed on PBMCs. These receptors all stem from a woman aged 40 to 49 in good health and CMV-seropositive.

The chain employs TRBV21-1 and TRBJ1-5; the D call of TRBD1 is as the table states it, not checked on the DNA. TRBV21-1 is annotated as a pseudogene. The CDR3 consists of 13 residues. CDR3 nucleotides: TGTGCCAGCAGTCGAAAGGGGCGCCAGCCCCAGAATTTT. This codes for CASSRKGRQPQNF.

The rearrangement joins TRBV5-6 to TRBJ2-7, with TRBD1 matching 10 bases. J lost 1 base, V lost 3 bases, and 1 base had no gene match. The germline V gene has CDR1 SGHDT and CDR2 YYEEEE. CDR3 length equals 14 residues. The CDR3 coding sequence is TGTGCCAGCAGCTGGACAGGGGGATCCTACGAGCAGTACTTC. Translated, it gives CASSWTGGSYEQYF. Supplemented by reference TRBV5-6 and TRBJ2-7, the full variable domain reads DAGVTQSPTHLIKTRGQQVTLRCSPKSGHDTVSWYQQALGQGPQFIFQYYEEEERQRGNFPDRFSGHQFPNYSSELNVNALLLGDSALYLCASSWTGGSYEQYFGPGTRLTVT.

Only a few counts were recorded for this clone. This chain joins TRBV19 and TRBJ1-1; 7 positions match TRBD1. J gave up 4 bases and V 4 bases, and 3 bases lay outside the gene matches. This CDR3 is built from 13 residues. CDR1 and CDR2 from the germline V gene are LNHDA and SQIVND (reference sequence). The CDR3 reads CASSNRGATEAFF. The DNA of the CDR3 is TGTGCCAGTAGTAACAGGGGAGCCACTGAAGCTTTCTTT. Based on the CDR3 plus reference TRBV19 and TRBJ1-1, the full variable domain is DGGITQSPKYLFRKEGQNVTLSCEQNLNHDAMYWYRQDPGQGLRLIYYSQIVNDFQKGDIAEGYSVSREKKESFPLTVTSAQKNPTAFYLCASSNRGATEAFFGQGTRLTVV.

This clone was recorded once. J is TRBJ2-4 and V is TRBV28; 9 bases are shared with TRBD1. Losses at the gene ends were 5 bases for V and 2 bases for J; bases not matched to a gene: 10. CDR1 and CDR2 (germline): MDHEN, SYDVKM. The CDR3 totals 17 residues. The CDR3 bases are TGTGCCAGCAGTCCGCCTACAGGGGGCTGGACCAAAAACATTCAGTACTTC. Its translation is CASSPPTGGWTKNIQYF.

V gene TRBV7-9 combines with J gene TRBJ1-2, with TRBD1 identical over 7 bases. V shed 3 bases, J shed 0 bases, and the junction held 7 bases outside the gene matches. Germline V gene lookup returns CDR1 SEHNR and CDR2 FQNEAQ (reference sequence). The CDR3 is made up of 16 amino acids. CDR3 protein: CASSFWTGDSNYGYTF. CDR3 sequence (DNA): TGTGCCAGCAGCTTCTGGACAGGCGACTCTAACTATGGCTACACCTTC.

This clone was detected only a few times. V usage is TRBV29-1 and J usage is TRBJ2-5; perhaps TRBD1 as D (6 bases). The J call is doubtful: the DNA matches TRBJ2-7 better. Germline V lookup: CDR1 SQVTM, CDR2 ANQGSEA. This CDR3 is 14 amino acids long. The CDR3 bases are TGCAGCATCCGTGTCGTTGGGGGCGGGTACGAGCAGTACTTC. Residues: CSIRVVGGGYEQYF.

This sequence joins TRBV27 and TRBJ2-5; D gene uncertain. Trimming took off 5 bases at V and 4 bases at J, with 14 bases between the two ends. The CDR3 runs to 14 residues. Germline V gives CDR1 MNHEY, CDR2 SMNVEV (reference sequence). CDR3 nucleotides: TGTGCCAGCAGTCCCCGGTCAGGTGGAGAGACCCAGTACTTC. Its translation is CASSPRSGGETQYF.

CDR3 residues: CAIQPGQGILYYGYTF. The CDR3, as DNA: TGTGCCATCCAACCGGGACAGGGAATACTCTACTATGGCTACACCTTC. The chain couples TRBV28 to TRBJ1-2; 9 bases align to TRBD1. Germline CDR1 and CDR2: MDHEN and SYDVKM. This CDR3 comprises 16 residues. V was pared by 10 bases and J by 3 bases, with 15 bases of the junction left unmatched.

The V call is TRBV29-1, the J call TRBJ2-5; 7 bases are shared with TRBD1. Germline V CDR1 and CDR2: SQVTM, ANQGSEA. The CDR3 consists of 12 residues. Trimming removed 3 bases from V and 5 bases from J; junction bases left unmatched: 3. The CDR3: CSVDGQEETQYF. CDR3 bases: TGCAGCGTTGACGGACAGGAGGAGACCCAGTACTTC.

This clone was found a few times. This chain uses TRBV4-3 with TRBJ2-2, with D perhaps matching TRBD2 (5 bases). Germline V CDR1 and CDR2: LGHNA, YSLEER. V was pared by 0 bases and J by 5 bases, with 10 bases between. The CDR3 extends over 15 amino acids. In DNA, the CDR3 is TGCGCCAGCAGCCAAGATCTACGGGGAACCGGGGAGCTGTTTTTT. Translation: CASSQDLRGTGELFF.

V and J are TRBV9 and TRBJ1-6, with a tentative D call TRBD1 (6 bases). Germline V CDR1 and CDR2: SGDLS, YYNGEE. CDR3 length equals 16 residues. V was clipped by 4 bases and J by 6 bases, with 17 bases between them. The CDR3 DNA reads TGTGCCAGCAGCCCAACCGGGGGGCAGAGTAATTCACCCCTCCACTTT. Residues: CASSPTGGQSNSPLHF. Looking up the rest from reference TRBV9 and TRBJ1-6 gives the full variable domain: DSGVTQTPKHLITATGQRVTLRCSPRSGDLSVYWYQQSLDQGLQFLIQYYNGEERAKGNILERFSAQQFPDLHSELNLSSLELGDSALYFCASSPTGGQSNSPLHFGNGTRLTVT.

The chain links TRBV11-2 to TRBJ2-7, with D perhaps TRBD2 (6 bases). Trimming stripped 0 bases from V and 3 bases from J, with 12 bases between. CDR1 SGHAT and CDR2 FQNNGV come from the germline V gene. The CDR3 runs to 15 residues. The CDR3 DNA reads TGTGCCAGCAGCTTAGATGGTGCCGGGAGCTACGAGCAGTACTTC. Translation: CASSLDGAGSYEQYF.

This chain connects TRBV5-1 to TRBJ2-3; maybe TRBD2 (5 bases). This CDR3 spans 14 amino acids. V lost 7 bases and J 1 base, leaving 13 bases between the germline ends. CDR1 and CDR2 (germline): SGHRS, YFSETQ. CDR3 in DNA: TGCGCCAGCCGCAACGTGGGAGGCACAGATACGCAGTATTTT. Encoded protein: CASRNVGGTDTQYF.

The chain uses TRBV19 and TRBJ1-1, with 8 bases that match TRBD1. CDR3 length: 15 residues. The junction had 9 bases not matched to a gene; V was cut back by 7 bases and J by 2 bases. CDR1 and CDR2 from the germline V gene are LNHDA and SQIVND (reference sequence). CDR3 sequence (DNA): TGTGCCAGTACCGATGAGACAGGGGCTAACACTGAAGCTTTCTTT. It translates to CASTDETGANTEAFF.

This chain links TRBV19 with TRBJ1-3, with 7 bases fitting TRBD1. V was clipped by 7 bases and J by 1 base; unmatched bases: 1. Germline CDR1 is LNHDA and CDR2 is SQIVND (reference sequence). The CDR3 spans 13 residues. DNA of the CDR3: TGTGCCAGTACGGGACAGTCTGGAAACACCATATATTTT. It yields the protein CASTGQSGNTIYF.

The V and J genes are TRBV6-1 and TRBJ1-5, with 9 bases fitting TRBD1. The V gene end was trimmed by 2 bases and the J gene end by 7 bases; junction bases not matched to a gene: 9. This CDR3 has 16 residues. The germline V gene encodes CDR1 MNHNS and CDR2 SASEGT. This chain's CDR3 is CASSEPGQGGWQPQHF. CDR3 in DNA: TGTGCCAGCAGTGAACCGGGACAGGGAGGTTGGCAGCCCCAGCATTTT.

V gene TRBV18 combines with J gene TRBJ2-5; D is perhaps TRBD2 (7 bases). Germline V CDR1 and CDR2: KGHSH, LQKENI. This CDR3 comprises 14 residues. V lost 5 bases, J lost 1 base, and 11 bases lay in between. CDR3 coding DNA: TGTGCCAGCTCATCCGCGGGGGCCCAAGAGACCCAGTACTTC. This translates into CASSSAGAQETQYF.

Turning to this clone: The junction does not match germline at one end; this may be a read error. The chain has TRBV5-6 and TRBJ1-5, with no clear D. Germline V CDR1 and CDR2: SGHDT, YYEEEE. This CDR3 is built from 16 residues. The DNA of the CDR3 is TGTGCCAGCAGCTTCAGACTTCTCGCTGGCAATCAGCCCCAGAATTTT. The encoded protein is CASSFRLLAGNQPQNF.

There are a few counts of this clone. The V call is TRBV10-3, the J call TRBJ1-5; D uncertain. The CDR3 has 16 residues. Per germline, CDR1 ENHRY and CDR2 SYGVKD. The ends were cut back, 0 bases at V and 2 bases at J, with 11 bases in the middle. The CDR3 region is CAISESSGFRNQPQHF. CDR3 bases: TGTGCCATCAGTGAGTCGTCGGGGTTCCGCAATCAGCCCCAGCATTTT.

The chain combines TRBV5-5 with TRBJ1-1; tentatively, D is TRBD1 (6 bases). The CDR3 totals 15 residues. The germline V gene has CDR1 SGHKS and CDR2 YYEKEE (reference sequence). The V end was cut by 4 bases, the J end by 0 bases, with 13 bases between. CDR3 nucleotides: TGTGCCAGCAGCCCCCCTCAGGGGATGAACACTGAAGCTTTCTTT. Amino acids: CASSPPQGMNTEAFF.

The chain is built from TRBV2 and TRBJ1-2; 8 positions agree with TRBD1. Germline V lookup: CDR1 SNHLY, CDR2 FYNNEI. The CDR3 spans 13 residues. Trimming cost V 2 bases and J 6 bases; bases outside gene matches: 2. CDR3 nucleotides: TGTGCCAGCAGTGAAAGGGGACAGGATGGCTACACCTTC. Protein sequence: CASSERGQDGYTF.

This clone was seen a single time. The V and J genes are TRBV27 and TRBJ2-2; possibly TRBD1 for D (6 bases). Trimming took off 6 bases at V and 4 bases at J, with 15 bases between the two ends. Per the germline V gene, CDR1 is MNHEY and CDR2 is SMNVEV (reference sequence). The CDR3 loop spans 15 amino acids. The CDR3: CASRPTGQGTGELFF. CDR3 in DNA: TGTGCCAGCAGGCCTACAGGGCAGGGCACCGGGGAGCTGTTTTTT.

This clone has more than one count but fewer than ten. This chain's CDR3 is CASRTGTGGRTEAFF. The DNA for the CDR3 is TGTGCCAGCAGAACCGGGACAGGGGGCCGGACTGAAGCTTTCTTT. The rearrangement uses TRBV6-5 and TRBJ1-1; TRBD1 matches at 12 bases. The CDR3 spans 15 residues. CDR1 MNHEY and CDR2 SVGAGI come from the germline V gene. J lost 5 bases, V lost 6 bases, and 7 bases had no gene match.

V gene TRBV5-1 combines with J gene TRBJ2-6; D remains unclear. The CDR3 covers 15 residues. V was shortened by 0 bases and J by 0 bases, with 4 bases between the two germline ends. CDR1 and CDR2 from the germline V gene are SGHRS and YFSETQ. The CDR3 region is CASSLDGSGANVLTF. The CDR3 DNA follows: TGCGCCAGCAGCTTGGACGGCTCTGGGGCCAACGTCCTGACTTTC.

V is TRBV2 and J is TRBJ2-3; D gene unclear. V lost 1 base, J lost 2 bases, and 10 bases lay in between. This CDR3 region has 15 residues. Germline V gives CDR1 SNHLY, CDR2 FYNNEI. CDR3 DNA sequence: TGTGCCAGCAGTGAAGGGTTACTGTACACAGATACGCAGTATTTT. As protein: CASSEGLLYTDTQYF.

The count of this clone is one. This chain joins TRBV18 and TRBJ2-7, with D hard to call. The CDR3 sequence is 12 residues long. The V gene lost 3 bases and the J gene lost 0 bases, with 3 bases spanning the gap. Germline V lookup: CDR1 KGHSH, CDR2 LQKENI. The CDR3 bases are TGTGCCAGCTCACCGTACTCCTACGAGCAGTACTTC. It translates to CASSPYSYEQYF.

The V call is TRBV2, the J call TRBJ2-7; D possibly corresponds to TRBD2 (5 bases). This CDR3 contains 13 residues. V shed 8 bases and J shed 3 bases, with 14 bases lying between them. CDR1 SNHLY and CDR2 FYNNEI come from the germline V gene. CDR3 DNA: TGTGCCAGCCTCGAGGGAGTTGGCTACGAGCAGTACTTC. Translation gives CASLEGVGYEQYF.